The 8 T cell receptor beta chains reported below all come from one sample, sequenced in a study of cytomegalovirus exposure and HLA in healthy donors. Primers for the PCR totalled 60 Vbeta and 13 Jbeta. Produced via immunoSEQ multiplex PCR; TCRdb's table is partial and in-frame only. The listing contains about 170,000 clones. The sample consisted of PBMCs. These TCRs come from a woman between 18 and 29 years old in good health and CMV-seropositive.

The genes are TRBV11-2 and TRBJ2-3; no definite D call. The germline CDR1 and CDR2 sequences are SGHAT and FQNNGV. Trimming took off 6 bases at V and 1 base at J, with 14 bases between the two ends. The CDR3 is made up of 15 amino acids. CDR3 nucleotide sequence: TGTGCCAGCAGTATTCAGACTGGTGGCACAGATACGCAGTATTTT. Its translation: CASSIQTGGTDTQYF.

V gene TRBV7-8 combines with J gene TRBJ1-5; tentative D call: TRBD1 (5 bases). The CDR3 covers 13 residues. Germline values: CDR1 SGHVS, CDR2 FQNEAQ. The V end lost 5 bases, the J end lost 6 bases, and 11 bases lay between the germline ends. The CDR3 loop reads CASSIGQGQPQHF. The DNA for the CDR3 is TGTGCCAGCAGCATCGGCCAGGGTCAGCCCCAGCATTTT.

V and J are TRBV6-6 and TRBJ1-2; 9 positions match TRBD1. CDR3 length equals 15 residues. V gave up 7 bases and J gave up 4 bases; unmatched junction bases: 10. CDR1 and CDR2 from the germline V gene are MNHNY and SVGAGI (reference sequence). The CDR3 DNA sequence: TGTGCCAGCACCTCACAGGGGGCGAAGTTCTATGGCTACACCTTC. It encodes CASTSQGAKFYGYTF.

The chain recombines TRBV7-2 with TRBJ2-5; D uncertain. CDR1 and CDR2 (germline): SGHTA, FQGNSA. The CDR3 runs 12 residues. Trimming pared 1 base from V and 5 bases from J, leaving 5 bases between. The CDR3, as DNA: TGTGCCAGCAGCTTAGAGCTGGAGACCCAGTACTTC. It translates to CASSLELETQYF.

This chain joins TRBV7-9 and TRBJ2-1, with D perhaps matching TRBD2 (6 bases). The length of the CDR3 is 11 residues. The germline V gene has CDR1 SEHNR and CDR2 FQNEAQ (reference sequence). V lost 11 bases to trimming and J lost 9 bases, with 14 bases between them. CDR3 nucleotides: TGTGCCGGCGGGGCCATGATTGAGCAGTTCTTC. As protein: CAGGAMIEQFF.

The V gene is TRBV5-4, the J gene TRBJ2-3; 7 bases are a match to TRBD2. The germline V gene encodes CDR1 SGHNT and CDR2 YYREEE (reference sequence). The CDR3 contains 15 residues. Germline trimming cut 4 bases from V and 3 bases from J; bases unmatched to any gene: 8. CDR3 DNA sequence: TGTGCCAGCAGCCCTGGGGGGAGGGAAACAGATACGCAGTATTTT. Its protein is CASSPGGRETDTQYF.

The gene calls are TRBV10-3 and TRBJ1-1; D might be TRBD1 (5 bases). CDR3 size: 15 residues. Germline-derived CDR1 and CDR2 are ENHRY and SYGVKD. V was trimmed by 8 bases and J by 5 bases, leaving 21 bases between them. CDR3 DNA: TGTGCCATCCTGGGTGAGGGTGCCGGGGGTACTGAAGCTTTCTTT. It encodes CAILGEGAGGTEAFF.

The rearrangement links TRBV29-1 to TRBJ2-5; weak D call: TRBD1 (6 bases). The J call is in doubt because the DNA end fits TRBJ2-7 better. The CDR3 contains 13 residues. Germline-derived CDR1 and CDR2 are SQVTM and ANQGSEA. CDR3 residues: CSVAGTTLYEQYF. CDR3 bases: TGCAGCGTGGCCGGGACAACCCTTTACGAGCAGTACTTC.